This T cell receptor (beta chain) was recovered during a study of blood T cell repertoires in COVID-19. Sequenced by immunoSEQ multiplex PCR; TCRdb stores in-frame clones only, minus some. Here the sample spans some 51,000 clones, 75% to 95% being singletons. Trimming pared 2 bases from V and 11 bases from J, leaving 19 bases between. The CDR3 length is 15 residues. The germline CDR1 and CDR2 sequences are SNHLY and FYNNEI. Sample: peripheral blood. The V gene is TRBV2, the J gene TRBJ2-4; D is perhaps TRBD1 (6 bases). This clonotype originated in a human donor with active COVID-19. The donor label of this sample is uncertain. The CDR3 region is CASSEWGLSSPFQYF. CDR3 DNA: TGTGCCAGCAGTGAATGGGGGCTGTCCTCCCCCTTTCAGTACTTC.